This TCR beta chain was obtained from a study of cytomegalovirus exposure and HLA in healthy donors. This CDR3 is 14 amino acids long. Germline V gene lookup returns CDR1 LNHNV and CDR2 YYDKDF (reference sequence). The germline V and J ends were trimmed by 1 base and 7 bases, with 13 bases remaining between them. Study conclusions and caveats: In a later analysis, across HLA loci, associated TCR counts were highest for DRB1, lowest for HLA-C. Researchers left out some V segments, among them TRBV6-2 and TRBV6-3, as indistinguishable. Most observed TCR sequences were rare, whereas some public TCRs were detected in many donors. Among the CMV-associated chains, a few were confirmed in vitro as specific for CMV antigens.

The primer mix had 60 Vbeta and 13 Jbeta primers. Measured with immunoSEQ multiplex PCR; TCRdb has only the in-frame clones, and not every one. The table shows approximately 210,000 clones, with around four fifths occurring only once. In regard to this clone: Its antigen is as yet unknown.

This receptor was identified in a woman aged 35 to 49 in good health and CMV-seronegative. Material for sequencing was PBMCs. This sequence joins TRBV15 and TRBJ1-1, with D unresolved. The CDR3 DNA sequence: TGTGCCACCAGCAGAGGACTCCGGTCGAATGAAGCTTTCTTT. It codes for CATSRGLRSNEAFF.